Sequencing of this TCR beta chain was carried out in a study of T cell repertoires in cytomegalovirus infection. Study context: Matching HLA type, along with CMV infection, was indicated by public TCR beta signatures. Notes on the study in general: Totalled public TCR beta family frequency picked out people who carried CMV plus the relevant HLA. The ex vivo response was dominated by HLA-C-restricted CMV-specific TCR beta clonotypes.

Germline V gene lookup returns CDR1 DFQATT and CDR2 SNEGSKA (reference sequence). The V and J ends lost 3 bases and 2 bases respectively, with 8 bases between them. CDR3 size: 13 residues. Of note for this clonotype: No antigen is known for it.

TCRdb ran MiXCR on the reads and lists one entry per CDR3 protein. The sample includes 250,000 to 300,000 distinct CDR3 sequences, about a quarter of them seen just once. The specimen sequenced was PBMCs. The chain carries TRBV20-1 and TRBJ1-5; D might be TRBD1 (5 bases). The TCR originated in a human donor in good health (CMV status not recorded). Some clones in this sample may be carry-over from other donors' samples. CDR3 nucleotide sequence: TGCAGTGCTAGGGGGCAGGGCAATCAGCCCCAGCATTTT. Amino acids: CSARGQGNQPQHF.